These T cell receptor beta chains were read from a single sample in a study of cytomegalovirus exposure and HLA in healthy donors. Measured with immunoSEQ multiplex PCR; TCRdb has only the in-frame clones, and not every one. The sample shows around 55,000 clones, 77% of them seen only once. The sample taken for sequencing was PBMCs. These receptors were taken from a female donor in good health and CMV-seronegative. The CDR3 runs from the conserved cysteine through the conserved F or W. A D gene is named only where the DNA matches it firmly. Part of the rows lack a size; the others show once, few, many or a class for expanded clones.

J gene | V gene | clone size | D gene | CDR3 DNA | CDR3 protein
TRBJ1-6 | TRBV11-2 | few | . | TGTGCCAGCAGCTTAGAGCCAGGGGTGCGTTCACCCCTCCACTTT | CASSLEPGVRSPLHF
TRBJ1-6 | TRBV28 | . | . | TGTGCCAGCAGACCGACAGCGATTATTAATTCACCCCTCCACTTT | CASRPTAIINSPLHF
TRBJ2-7 | TRBV7-2 | . | . | TGTGCCAGCAGCCCCGGGACGGGAGCCTACGAGCAGTACTTC | CASSPGTGAYEQYF
TRBJ1-2 | TRBV11-2 | . | . | TGTGCCAGCAGCGGCGGGGACGGCTACACCTTC | CASSGGDGYTF
TRBJ2-7 | TRBV6-5 | . | TRBD2 | TGTGCCAGCAGTGGGACTAGCGGCTACGAGCAGTACTTC | CASSGTSGYEQYF
TRBJ1-1 | TRBV6-5 | . | . | TGTGCCAGCAGGAGGCGGGGGAACACTGAAGCTTTCTTT | CASRRRGNTEAFF
TRBJ2-7 | TRBV19 | once | . | TGTGCCAGTAGTATAGTAAGGACAGCAAAATATACCTACGAGCAGTACTTC | CASSIVRTAKYTYEQYF
TRBJ2-2 | TRBV9 | . | TRBD2 | TGTGCCAGCAGCGTAGAAAGCGGGGGGTCGAGCGGGGAGCTGTTTTTT | CASSVESGGSSGELFF
TRBJ2-4 | TRBV25-1 | . | . | TGTGCCAGCAGTGACTCAAAGGACTCAAACATTCAGTACTTC | CASSDSKDSNIQYF
TRBJ1-2 | TRBV19 | once | . | TGTGCCAGTAGGCGGGAAGACGGGGGCTACACCTTC | CASRREDGGYTF
TRBJ2-2 | TRBV5-1 | few | . | TGCGCCAGCAGATCCACAGCTGGGCTAAACACCGGGGAGCTGTTTTTT | CASRSTAGLNTGELFF
TRBJ2-5 | TRBV28 | . | TRBD2 | TGTGCCAGCAGTACGGGGGGGACCCAGTACTTC | CASSTGGTQYF
TRBJ2-7 | TRBV18 | once | . | TGTGCCAGCTCACCTTCCAGCGCCTACGAGCAGTACTTC | CASSPSSAYEQYF
TRBJ2-7 | TRBV4-2 | . | . | TGTGCCAGCAGCCCCATAGGAGATTACGAGCAGTACTTC | CASSPIGDYEQYF
TRBJ1-1 | TRBV9 | . | TRBD1 | TGTGCCAGCAGCGTAGAGGGGGCGAGGAACACTGAAGCTTTCTTT | CASSVEGARNTEAFF